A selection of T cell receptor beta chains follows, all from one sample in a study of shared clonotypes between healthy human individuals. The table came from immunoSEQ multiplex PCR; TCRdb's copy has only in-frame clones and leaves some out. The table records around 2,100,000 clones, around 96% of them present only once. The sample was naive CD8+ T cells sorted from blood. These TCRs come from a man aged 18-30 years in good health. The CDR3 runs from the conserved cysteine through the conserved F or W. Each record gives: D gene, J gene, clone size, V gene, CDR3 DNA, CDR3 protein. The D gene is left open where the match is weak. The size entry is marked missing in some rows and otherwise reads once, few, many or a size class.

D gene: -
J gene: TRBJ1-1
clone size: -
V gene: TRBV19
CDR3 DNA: TGTGCCAGTAGCTCCGGGGGGAACACTGAAGCTTTCTTT
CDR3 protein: CASSSGGNTEAFF

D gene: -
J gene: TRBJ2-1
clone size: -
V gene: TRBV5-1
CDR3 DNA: TGCGCCAGCAGCGTCGCCTACAATGAGCAGTTCTTC
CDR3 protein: CASSVAYNEQFF

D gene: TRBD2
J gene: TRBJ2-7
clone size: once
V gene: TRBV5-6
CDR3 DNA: TGTGCCAGCAGCACCCGACTAGCGGGAATCTCCTACGAGCAGTACTTC
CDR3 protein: CASSTRLAGISYEQYF

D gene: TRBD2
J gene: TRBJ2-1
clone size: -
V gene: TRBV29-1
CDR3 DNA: TGCAGCTCCCATGATGCGGGAGGGTACAATGAGCAGTTCTTC
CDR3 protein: CSSHDAGGYNEQFF

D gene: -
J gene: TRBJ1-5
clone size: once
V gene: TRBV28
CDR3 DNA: TGTGCCAGCAGTTGGTATGGACCCGACGGCAATCAGCCCCAGCATTTT
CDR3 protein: CASSWYGPDGNQPQHF

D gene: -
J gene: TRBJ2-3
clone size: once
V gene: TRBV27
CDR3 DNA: TGTGCCAGCAGTTTACAGGGAGGAGATACGCAGTATTTT
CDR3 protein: CASSLQGGDTQYF

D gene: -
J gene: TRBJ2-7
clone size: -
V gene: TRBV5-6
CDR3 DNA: TGTGCCAGCAGCTTTGGCAGGGGCTCCTACGAGCAGTACTTC
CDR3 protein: CASSFGRGSYEQYF

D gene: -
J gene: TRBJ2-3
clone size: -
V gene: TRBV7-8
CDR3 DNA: TGTGCCAGCAGCGCCGGGACTGTTAGCACAGATACGCAGTATTTT
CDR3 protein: CASSAGTVSTDTQYF

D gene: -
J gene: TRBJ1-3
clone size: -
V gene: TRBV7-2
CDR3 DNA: TGTGCCAGCAGCTTAGATGCTACCTCTGGAAACACCATATATTTT
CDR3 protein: CASSLDATSGNTIYF

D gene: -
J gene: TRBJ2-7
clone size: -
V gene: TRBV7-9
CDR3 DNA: TGTGCCAGCAGCGTTCTAGGGGAGCAGTACTTC
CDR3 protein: CASSVLGEQYF

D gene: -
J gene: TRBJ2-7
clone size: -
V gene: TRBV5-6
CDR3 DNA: TGTGCCAGCAGCTTGGTGTCAGGAGATACCTACGAGCAGTACTTC
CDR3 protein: CASSLVSGDTYEQYF

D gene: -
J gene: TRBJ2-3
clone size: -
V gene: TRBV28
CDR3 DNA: TGTGCCAGCAGTTTAGGGGTCTTACGGCCCACAGATACGCAGTATTTT
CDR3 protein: CASSLGVLRPTDTQYF

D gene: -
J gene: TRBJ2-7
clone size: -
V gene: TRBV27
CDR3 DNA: TGTGCCAGCCATGCGGACTCTTTGGCGTACGAGCAGTACTTC
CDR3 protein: CASHADSLAYEQYF

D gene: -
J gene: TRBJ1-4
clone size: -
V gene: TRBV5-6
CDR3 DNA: TGTGCCAGCAGCTTTTCAGGCTCCGGGGCCGCAACTAATGAAAAACTGTTTTTT
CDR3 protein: CASSFSGSGAATNEKLFF

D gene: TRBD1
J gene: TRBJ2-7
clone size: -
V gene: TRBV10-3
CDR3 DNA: TGTGCCATCAGTGAGTCCGAGGGACAGGGCATCGAGACCCTAAGGAACGAGCAGTACTTC
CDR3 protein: CAISESEGQGIETLRNEQYF

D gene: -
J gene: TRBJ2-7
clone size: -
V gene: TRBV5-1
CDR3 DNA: TGCGCCAGCAGCTTTGGCGGGGTTAGCTCCTACGAGCAGTACTTC
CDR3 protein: CASSFGGVSSYEQYF

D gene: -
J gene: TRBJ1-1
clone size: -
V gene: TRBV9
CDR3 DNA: TGTGCCAGCAGCGTAGGTGTTGGAACTGAAGCTTTCTTT
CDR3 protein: CASSVGVGTEAFF

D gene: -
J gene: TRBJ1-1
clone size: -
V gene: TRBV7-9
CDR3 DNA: TGTGCCAGCAGCCCGCACAGGGTTGGCAACACTGAAGCTTTCTTT
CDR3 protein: CASSPHRVGNTEAFF

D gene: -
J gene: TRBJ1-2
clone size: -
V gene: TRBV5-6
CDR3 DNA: TGTGCCAGCAGTGAAGGGAACTATGGCTACACCTTC
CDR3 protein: CASSEGNYGYTF

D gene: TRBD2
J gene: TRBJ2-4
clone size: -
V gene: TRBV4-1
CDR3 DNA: TGCGCCAGCAGCCAAGTAGCGGGAGGCGATCCAAGGAACATTCAGTACTTC
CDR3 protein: CASSQVAGGDPRNIQYF

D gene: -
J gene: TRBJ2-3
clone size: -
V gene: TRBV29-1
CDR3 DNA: TGCAGCGTGGAAGGGACTTTATACACAGATACGCAGTATTTT
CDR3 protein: CSVEGTLYTDTQYF

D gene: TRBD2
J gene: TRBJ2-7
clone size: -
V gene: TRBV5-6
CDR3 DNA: TGTGCCAGCAGCTTTAGCGGGATTATCTACGAGCAGTACTTC
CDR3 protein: CASSFSGIIYEQYF

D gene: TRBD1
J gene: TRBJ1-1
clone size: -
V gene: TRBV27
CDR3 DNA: TGTGCCAGCAGTCCGGATTTAAGGGGGCCCACTGAAGCTTTCTTT
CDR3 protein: CASSPDLRGPTEAFF

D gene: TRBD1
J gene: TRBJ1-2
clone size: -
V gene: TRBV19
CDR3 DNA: TGTGCCAGTACCAGGGGGAACTATGGCTACACCTTC
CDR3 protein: CASTRGNYGYTF

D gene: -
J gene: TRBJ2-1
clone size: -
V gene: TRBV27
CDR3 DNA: TGTGCCATCTCTTTAAGGTCCCAGGGTCGCTACAATGAGCAGTTCTTC
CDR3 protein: CAISLRSQGRYNEQFF

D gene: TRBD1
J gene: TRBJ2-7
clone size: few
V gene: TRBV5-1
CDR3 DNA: TGCGCCAGCAGCGGGCCCGGGACAGGGCGCTACGAGCAGTACTTC
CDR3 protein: CASSGPGTGRYEQYF

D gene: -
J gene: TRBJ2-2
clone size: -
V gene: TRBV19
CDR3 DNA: TGTGCCAGTCACGATTTGGGGGCCGGGGAGCTGTTTTTT
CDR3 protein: CASHDLGAGELFF

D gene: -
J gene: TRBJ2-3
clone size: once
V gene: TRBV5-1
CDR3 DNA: TGCGCCAGCAGCTATCCAGGGGAGGGAGATACGCAGTATTTT
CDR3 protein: CASSYPGEGDTQYF

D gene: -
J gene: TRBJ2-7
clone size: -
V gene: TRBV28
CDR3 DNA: TGTGCCAGCAGCAGAAGCCCGAGCTCCTACGAGCAGTACTTC
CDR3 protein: CASSRSPSSYEQYF

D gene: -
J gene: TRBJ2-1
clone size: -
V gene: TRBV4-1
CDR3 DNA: TGCGCCAGCAGCCAAGAGCTCGGAACCTACAATGAGCAGTTCTTC
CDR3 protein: CASSQELGTYNEQFF

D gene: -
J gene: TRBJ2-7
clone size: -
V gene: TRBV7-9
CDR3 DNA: TGTGCCAGCAGCTCAGATTCCCACGAGCAGTACTTC
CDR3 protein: CASSSDSHEQYF

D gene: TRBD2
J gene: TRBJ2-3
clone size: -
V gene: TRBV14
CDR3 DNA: TGTGCCAGCAGCCAAGACTTCAGGACTAGCGGGAGCACAGATACGCAGTATTTT
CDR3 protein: CASSQDFRTSGSTDTQYF

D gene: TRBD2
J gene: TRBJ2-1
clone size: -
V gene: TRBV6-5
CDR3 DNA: TGTGCCAGCAGTTACTCGAGCGGGGAGGTGGTCAATGAGCAGTTCTTC
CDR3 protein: CASSYSSGEVVNEQFF

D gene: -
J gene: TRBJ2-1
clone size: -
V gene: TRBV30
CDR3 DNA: TGTGCCTGGAGTTATTCCAATGAGCAGTTCTTC
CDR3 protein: CAWSYSNEQFF

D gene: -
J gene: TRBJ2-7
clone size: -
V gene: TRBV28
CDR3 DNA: TGTGCCAGCAGTTTAGCGTCGGGGGACGAGCAGTACTTC
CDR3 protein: CASSLASGDEQYF

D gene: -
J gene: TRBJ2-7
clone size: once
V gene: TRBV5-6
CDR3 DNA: TGTGCCAGCAGGTTAAGGGGATCCTACGAGCAGTACTTC
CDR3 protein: CASRLRGSYEQYF

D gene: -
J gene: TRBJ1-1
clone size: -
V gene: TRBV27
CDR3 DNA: TGTGCCAGCAGTTTTGGGGGCCCTATGAACACTGAAGCTTTCTTT
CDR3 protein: CASSFGGPMNTEAFF

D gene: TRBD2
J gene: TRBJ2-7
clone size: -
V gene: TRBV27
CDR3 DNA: TGTGCCAGCAGTTCCGGGACTAGCGGCTCCTACGAGCAGTACTTC
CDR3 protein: CASSSGTSGSYEQYF

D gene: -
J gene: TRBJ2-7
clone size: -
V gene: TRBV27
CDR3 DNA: TGTGCCAGCAGTTTATCGGCCTACTCCTACGAGCAGTACTTC
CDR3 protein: CASSLSAYSYEQYF

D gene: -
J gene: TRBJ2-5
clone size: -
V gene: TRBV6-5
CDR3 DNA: TGTGCCAGCAGTTACGTTGACCGGGCCGAAGAGACCCAGTACTTC
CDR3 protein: CASSYVDRAEETQYF

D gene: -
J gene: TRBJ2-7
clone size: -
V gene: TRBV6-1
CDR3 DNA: TGTGCCAGCAGTGAACCCCGCAATGAGCAGTACTTC
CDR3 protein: CASSEPRNEQYF

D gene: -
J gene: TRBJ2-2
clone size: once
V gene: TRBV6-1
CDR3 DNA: TGTGCCAGCAGTGAATGGGGCCTATGGCCCAACACCGGGGAGCTGTTTTTT
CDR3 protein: CASSEWGLWPNTGELFF

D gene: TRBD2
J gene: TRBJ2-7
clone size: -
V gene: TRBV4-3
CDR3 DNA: TGCGCCAGCAGCCAAGCCTGGGGGGAGGGCTCCTCCTACGAGCAGTACTTC
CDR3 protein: CASSQAWGEGSSYEQYF

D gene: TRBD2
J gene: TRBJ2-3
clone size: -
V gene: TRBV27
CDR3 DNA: TGTGCCAGCAACGTAGCGGGAGGACTCACAGATACGCAGTATTTT
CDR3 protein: CASNVAGGLTDTQYF